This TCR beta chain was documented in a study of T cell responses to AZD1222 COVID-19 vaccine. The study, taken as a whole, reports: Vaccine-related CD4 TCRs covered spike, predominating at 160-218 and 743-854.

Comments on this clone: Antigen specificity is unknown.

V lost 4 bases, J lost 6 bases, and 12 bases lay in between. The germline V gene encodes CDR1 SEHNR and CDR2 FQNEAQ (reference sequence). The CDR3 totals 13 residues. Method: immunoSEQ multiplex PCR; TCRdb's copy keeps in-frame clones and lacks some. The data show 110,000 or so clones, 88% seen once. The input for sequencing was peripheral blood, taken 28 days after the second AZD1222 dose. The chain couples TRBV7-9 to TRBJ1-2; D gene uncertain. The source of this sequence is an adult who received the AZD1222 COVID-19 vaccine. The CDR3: CASSSRGFDGYTF. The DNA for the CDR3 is TGTGCCAGCAGCTCCCGGGGATTTGATGGCTACACCTTC.